This T cell receptor beta chain was observed in a study of blood T cell repertoires in COVID-19. A Seattle source enrolled patients during active infection and followed them longitudinally. Losses at the gene ends were 5 bases for V and 2 bases for J; bases not matched to a gene: 8. The CDR3 length is 18 residues. The germline gives CDR1 LNHDA, CDR2 SQIVND (reference sequence). The table came from immunoSEQ multiplex PCR; TCRdb's copy has only in-frame clones and leaves some out. The table has fewer than 140,000 clones, over 65% seen once. The sequencing sample was made of peripheral blood. This TCR was sampled from an elderly man with COVID-19, enrolled during active disease. The chain combines TRBV19 with TRBJ2-1; 14 bases are shared with TRBD2. In DNA, the CDR3 is TGTGCCAGTAGTCTGGGACTAGCGGGAGAGACCACCTACAATGAGCAGTTCTTC. Amino acids: CASSLGLAGETTYNEQFF.